This entry lists 25 T cell receptor beta chains sequenced from one sample in a study of blood T cell repertoires in COVID-19. TCRdb keeps only in-frame clones here, not all; method: immunoSEQ multiplex PCR. In the table there are some 190,000 clones, approximately 81% of which are singletons. Specimen: peripheral blood. The receptors shown here come from a woman aged 80 or over with acute or convalescent COVID-19.

The CDR3 DNA follows: TGTGCCAGCTCACCCCCGGGACAGGGAGGACAGCCCCAGCATTTT. As protein: CASSPPGQGGQPQHF. V is TRBV18 and J is TRBJ1-5, with 9 bases identical to TRBD1. The trim removed 3 bases at V and 7 bases at J, leaving 7 bases unmatched. The germline V gene encodes CDR1 KGHSH and CDR2 LQKENI. The CDR3 has 15 residues. The full variable domain, rest sourced from reference TRBV18 and TRBJ1-5, is NAGVMQNPRHLVRRRGQEARLRCSPMKGHSHVYWYRQLPEEGLKFMVYLQKENIIDESGMPKERFSAEFPKEGPSILRIQQVVRGDSAAYFCASSPPGQGGQPQHFGDGTRLSIL.

The chain combines TRBV19 with TRBJ2-5; tentative D call: TRBD1 (6 bases). CDR3 length: 14 amino acids. The V end lost 2 bases, the J end lost 5 bases, and 12 bases lay between the germline ends. Looked up from germline, CDR1 is LNHDA and CDR2 is SQIVND (reference sequence). Here the CDR3 reads CASSINTGPETQYF. CDR3 in DNA: TGTGCCAGTAGTATAAACACAGGGCCGGAGACCCAGTACTTC.

The V and J genes are TRBV18 and TRBJ2-1; 7 positions match TRBD1. CDR1 and CDR2 from the germline V gene are KGHSH and LQKENI. Trimming removed 6 bases from V and 9 bases from J; junction bases left unmatched: 5. This CDR3 is 12 amino acids long. Here the CDR3 reads CASSAGQVEQFF. CDR3 DNA sequence: TGTGCCAGCTCCGCCGGACAGGTTGAGCAGTTCTTC.

The chain is built from TRBV18 and TRBJ2-7; D is undetermined. This CDR3 contains 13 residues. Deletions cut 3 bases from V and 6 bases from J, with 12 bases between. The germline V gene has CDR1 KGHSH and CDR2 LQKENI. CDR3 DNA sequence: TGTGCCAGCTCACCCGACATATTTTCCGAGCAGTACTTC. It is translated as CASSPDIFSEQYF.

The chain has TRBV7-2 and TRBJ1-6; D unresolved. CDR3 length: 13 residues. Looked up from germline, CDR1 is SGHTA and CDR2 is FQGNSA. Trimming removed 1 base from V and 10 bases from J, with 8 bases in between. The CDR3 is CASSLDSVSPLHF. CDR3 in DNA: TGTGCCAGCAGCTTAGATTCGGTATCACCCCTCCACTTT. Full variable domain (rest looked up from reference TRBV7-2 and TRBJ1-6): GAGVSQSPSNKVTEKGKDVELRCDPISGHTALYWYRQSLGQGLEFLIYFQGNSAPDKSGLPSDRFSAERTGGSVSTLTIQRTQQEDSAVYLCASSLDSVSPLHFGNGTRLTVT.

The table lists this clone with a count of one. The chain uses TRBV9 and TRBJ2-5; D possibly corresponds to TRBD2 (5 bases). The CDR3 consists of 16 residues. The germline gives CDR1 SGDLS, CDR2 YYNGEE. Trimming cost V 2 bases and J 5 bases, with 19 bases left between them. This chain's CDR3 is CASSVAGTSPPETQYF. CDR3 nucleotides: TGTGCCAGCAGCGTTGCGGGTACCTCCCCACCGGAGACCCAGTACTTC.

The chain has TRBV7-2 and TRBJ2-5; 8 nucleotides agree with TRBD2. Unmatched junction bases numbered 8, after V lost 5 bases and J lost 6 bases. The length of the CDR3 is 14 residues. Per the germline V gene, CDR1 is SGHTA and CDR2 is FQGNSA. The CDR3 nucleotides read TGTGCCAGCAGCCCGGTAGCGGGAACCCAGACCCAGTACTTC. Protein sequence: CASSPVAGTQTQYF.

J is TRBJ2-7 and V is TRBV30; weak D call: TRBD2 (6 bases). This CDR3 is 11 amino acids long. The V gene lost 2 bases and the J gene lost 6 bases, with 8 bases spanning the gap. Germline V CDR1 and CDR2: GTSNPN, SVGIG (reference sequence). In nucleotides, the CDR3 is TGTGCCTGGAGTTGGGGAGGCGAGCAGTACTTC. Amino acids: CAWSWGGEQYF.

J is TRBJ2-3 and V is TRBV3-1 (or the pseudogene TRBV3-2); 14 nucleotides match TRBD2. The ends lost 4 bases at V and 5 bases at J; junction bases unmatched: 5. The CDR3 sequence is 16 residues long. Germline V gene sequence: CDR1 LGHDT, CDR2 YNNKEL (reference sequence). CDR3 sequence (DNA): TGTGCCAGCAGCCGACTAGCGGGAGGGCCTTTAGATACGCAGTATTTT. As protein: CASSRLAGGPLDTQYF.

The chain uses TRBV7-2 and TRBJ2-5; D gene ambiguous. V was trimmed by 3 bases and J by 1 base, leaving 6 bases between them. Germline V gives CDR1 SGHTA, CDR2 FQGNSA. CDR3 length equals 13 residues. In DNA, the CDR3 is TGTGCCAGCAGCTTGTATATCCAAGAGACCCAGTACTTC. Protein: CASSLYIQETQYF.

The sample holds a few counts of this clone. The chain recombines TRBV2 with TRBJ2-7, with D possibly matching TRBD1 (6 bases). Between the trimmed V and J ends, which lost 2 bases and 2 bases, there was a span of 22 bases. CDR1 SNHLY and CDR2 FYNNEI come from the germline V gene. The CDR3 has 18 residues. CDR3 DNA sequence: TGTGCCAGCAGTGAACCGGGGACACGCCTCGTGGTTACCTACGAGCAGTACTTC. Its protein is CASSEPGTRLVVTYEQYF.

This sequence joins TRBV15 and TRBJ2-2; weak D call: TRBD1 (6 bases). The germline CDR1 and CDR2 sequences are LNHNV and YYDKDF (reference sequence). This CDR3 is 14 amino acids long. The V end was cut by 2 bases, the J end by 6 bases, with 10 bases between. The CDR3 protein is CATSRFEGAGELFF. In DNA form, the CDR3 reads TGTGCCACCAGCAGATTCGAGGGGGCCGGGGAGCTGTTTTTT.

The chain couples TRBV18 to TRBJ1-5; 9 nucleotides align to TRBD1. The trim removed 3 bases at V and 2 bases at J, leaving 2 bases unmatched. CDR1 KGHSH and CDR2 LQKENI come from the germline V gene. The CDR3 is 15 amino acids. CDR3 residues: CASSPTGGRNQPQHF. CDR3 DNA sequence: TGTGCCAGCTCACCGACAGGGGGGCGCAATCAGCCCCAGCATTTT.

This chain joins TRBV6-6 and TRBJ2-5; 9 bases line up with TRBD1. This CDR3 comprises 16 residues. Trimming removed 2 bases from V and 5 bases from J; junction bases left unmatched: 9. Germline assignment: CDR1 MNHNY and CDR2 SVGAGI (reference sequence). CDR3 amino acids: CASSYGTGYVGETQYF. The DNA of the CDR3 is TGTGCCAGCAGTTACGGGACAGGGTATGTCGGTGAGACCCAGTACTTC.

A few counts support this clone. This chain connects TRBV25-1 to TRBJ2-1; D gene uncertain. This CDR3 is built from 11 residues. The ends were cut back, 8 bases at V and 11 bases at J, with 13 bases in the middle. Germline CDR1 reads MGHDK; CDR2 reads SYGVNS. The CDR3 region is CASGWSRKQFF. The CDR3 coding sequence is TGTGCCAGCGGCTGGAGTAGAAAGCAGTTCTTC.

This chain connects TRBV4-2 to TRBJ1-1; 7 bases map to TRBD1. The germline gives CDR1 LGHNA, CDR2 YNFKEQ. The CDR3 sequence is 15 residues long. The trim removed 4 bases at V and 6 bases at J, leaving 11 bases unmatched. CDR3 sequence reads: CASSRGTTGQAEAFF. The CDR3 DNA follows: TGTGCCAGCAGCCGGGGAACGACAGGGCAGGCTGAAGCTTTCTTT.

This chain uses TRBV6-2 or TRBV6-3 with TRBJ2-5; 10 bases map to TRBD2. The length of the CDR3 is 16 residues. Germline lookup yields CDR1 MNHEY and CDR2 SVGEGT. V dropped 0 bases and J dropped 4; count of bases not matched to a gene: 5. CDR3 amino acids: CASSYSLAGVGETQYF. The CDR3 DNA is TGTGCCAGCAGTTACTCCCTAGCGGGAGTCGGAGAGACCCAGTACTTC.

In this sample, this clone turned up a few times. This chain uses TRBV7-2 with TRBJ2-7; D is ambiguous. Trimming removed 1 base from V and 6 bases from J, with 13 bases in between. CDR1 SGHTA and CDR2 FQGNSA come from the germline V gene. The CDR3 contains 14 residues. Written as DNA, the CDR3 is TGTGCCAGCAGCTTAGTACCCAGTCTAGGCGAGCAGTACTTC. Its protein product is CASSLVPSLGEQYF.

The J gene is TRBJ2-1, the V gene TRBV7-2; 7 positions match TRBD1. Per the germline V gene, CDR1 is SGHTA and CDR2 is FQGNSA. Trimming removed 5 bases from V and 6 bases from J; junction bases left unmatched: 4. This CDR3 spans 13 amino acids. The CDR3 DNA reads TGTGCCAGCAGCAAAGACAGGGTCAATGAGCAGTTCTTC. This sequence encodes CASSKDRVNEQFF. Full variable domain (outside the CDR3, taken from reference TRBV7-2 and TRBJ2-1): GAGVSQSPSNKVTEKGKDVELRCDPISGHTALYWYRQSLGQGLEFLIYFQGNSAPDKSGLPSDRFSAERTGGSVSTLTIQRTQQEDSAVYLCASSKDRVNEQFFGPGTRLTVL.

The V and J genes are TRBV18 and TRBJ1-2, with 7 bases that match TRBD1. Per the germline V gene, CDR1 is KGHSH and CDR2 is LQKENI. V lost 3 bases, J lost 3 bases, and 7 bases stayed unmatched. The CDR3 is made up of 15 amino acids. The CDR3 DNA reads as TGTGCCAGCTCACCGAATACAGGGGTGTACTATGGCTACACCTTC. Protein product: CASSPNTGVYYGYTF.

The chain carries TRBV11-2 and TRBJ1-1; 9 bases align to TRBD1. V shed 5 bases and J 5 bases; nucleotides not matched to a gene: 6. There are 14 residues in the CDR3. Germline CDR1 reads SGHAT; CDR2 reads FQNNGV. The CDR3 here is CASSVTGGRTEAFF. CDR3 coding DNA: TGTGCCAGCAGCGTTACAGGGGGCAGGACTGAAGCTTTCTTT. Full variable domain (rest looked up from reference TRBV11-2 and TRBJ1-1): EAGVAQSPRYKIIEKRQSVAFWCNPISGHATLYWYQQILGQGPKLLIQFQNNGVVDDSQLPKDRFSAERLKGVDSTLKIQPAKLEDSAVYLCASSVTGGRTEAFFGQGTRLTVV.

This CDR3 is CASSVLTSEETQYF. Here the CDR3 DNA reads TGTGCCAGCAGTGTGCTGACTAGCGAGGAGACCCAGTACTTC. The chain carries TRBV2 and TRBJ2-5; TRBD2 agrees at 8 bases. This CDR3 is built from 14 residues. Trimming removed 4 bases from V and 5 bases from J; junction bases left unmatched: 6. The germline gives CDR1 SNHLY, CDR2 FYNNEI.

This clone has a single count. This rearrangement joins TRBV2 to TRBJ2-7; maybe TRBD1 (5 bases). Germline-derived CDR1 and CDR2 are SNHLY and FYNNEI. With 6 bases removed from V and 5 bases from J, the gap between germline ends came to 14 bases. CDR3 length: 13 amino acids. The chain's CDR3 is CASRDTLLDEQYF. The CDR3 DNA follows: TGTGCCAGCAGGGACACCCTTCTGGACGAGCAGTACTTC.

This chain joins TRBV6-5 and TRBJ2-3; D may be TRBD2 (5 bases). The CDR3 has 14 amino acids. Trimming stripped 7 bases from V and 0 bases from J, with 11 bases between. Germline lookup yields CDR1 MNHEY and CDR2 SVGAGI. DNA of the CDR3: TGTGCCAGCACCGAGGGCTGGAGCACAGATACGCAGTATTTT. Its translation is CASTEGWSTDTQYF.

The chain links TRBV7-2 to TRBJ1-6; possibly TRBD1 for D (5 bases). The ends were cut back, 4 bases at V and 7 bases at J, with 8 bases in the middle. The CDR3 length is 13 residues. The V gene's germline CDR1 is SGHTA and CDR2 FQGNSA. The CDR3, as DNA: TGTGCCAGCAGCTCGACAGCAAATTCACCCCTCCACTTT. This sequence encodes CASSSTANSPLHF.